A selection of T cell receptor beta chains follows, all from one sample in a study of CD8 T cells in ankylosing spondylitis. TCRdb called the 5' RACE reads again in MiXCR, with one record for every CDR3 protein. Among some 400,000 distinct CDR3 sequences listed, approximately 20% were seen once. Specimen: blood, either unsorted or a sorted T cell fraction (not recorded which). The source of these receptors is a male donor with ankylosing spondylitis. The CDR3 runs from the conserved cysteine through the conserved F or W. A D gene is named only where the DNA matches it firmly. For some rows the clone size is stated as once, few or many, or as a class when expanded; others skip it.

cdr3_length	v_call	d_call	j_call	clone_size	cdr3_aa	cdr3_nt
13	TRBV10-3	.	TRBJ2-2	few	CAINRGDTGELFF	TGTGCCATCAATAGGGGAGACACCGGGGAGCTGTTTTTT
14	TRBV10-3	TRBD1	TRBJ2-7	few	CAISFEGQGYEQYF	TGTGCCATCAGTTTTGAGGGACAGGGCTACGAGCAGTACTTC
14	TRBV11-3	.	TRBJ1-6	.	CASSSTGYGSPLHF	TGTGCCAGCAGCTCCACAGGGTATGGTTCACCCCTCCACTTT
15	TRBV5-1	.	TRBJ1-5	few	CASSLTPGSDQPQHF	TGCGCCAGCAGCTTGACCCCAGGTTCCGATCAGCCCCAGCATTTT
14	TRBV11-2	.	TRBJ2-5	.	CASSTTTAGETQYF	TGTGCCAGCAGTACCACGACCGCGGGAGAGACCCAGTACTTC
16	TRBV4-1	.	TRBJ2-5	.	CASSQESGSGQETQYF	TGCGCCAGCAGCCAAGAGTCAGGGAGCGGGCAAGAGACCCAGTACTTC
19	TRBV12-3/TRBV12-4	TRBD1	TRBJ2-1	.	CASRPPGTGYEGEYNEQFF	TGTGCCAGCAGACCCCCCGGGACAGGGTATGAGGGAGAATACAATGAGCAGTTCTTC
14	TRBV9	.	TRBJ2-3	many	CASSSRQSTDTQYF	TGTGCCAGCAGCTCCCGACAGAGCACAGATACGCAGTATTTT
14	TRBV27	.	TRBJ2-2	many	CASSFQRNTGELFF	TGTGCCAGCAGTTTCCAGCGGAACACCGGGGAGCTGTTTTTT
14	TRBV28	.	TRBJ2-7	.	CASRPRRVLYEQYF	TGTGCCAGCAGGCCCCGTCGGGTGTTATACGAGCAGTACTTC
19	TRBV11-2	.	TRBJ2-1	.	CASSTPRGGRAGTYNEQFF	TGTGCCAGCAGTACACCAAGGGGGGGCCGAGCGGGGACCTACAATGAGCAGTTCTTC
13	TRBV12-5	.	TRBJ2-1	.	CASGLEQYNEQFF	TGTGCTAGTGGTTTGGAACAGTACAATGAGCAGTTCTTC
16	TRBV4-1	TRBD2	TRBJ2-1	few	CASSQGSGRKENEQFF	TGCGCCAGCAGCCAAGGTAGCGGGAGGAAGGAAAATGAGCAGTTCTTC
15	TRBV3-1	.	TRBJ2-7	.	CASSRGPEFSYEQYF	TGTGCCAGCAGCCGTGGGCCCGAGTTCTCCTACGAGCAGTACTTC